Listed below are T cell receptor beta chains from one sample, sequenced in a study of blood T cell repertoires in COVID-19. The repertoire was sequenced with immunoSEQ multiplex PCR; TCRdb's copy has only in-frame clones and lacks some. This table has 150,000 to 200,000 clones, about nine tenths appearing once. Material: peripheral blood. Receptor source: a man in his fifties or sixties with acute or convalescent COVID-19. Each CDR3 is given with its conserved first and last residue. A D gene is named only where the DNA matches it firmly. Size tells how often a clone was seen (once, few, many) or the class of an expanded clone, and some rows leave it out.

cdr3_length: 15
d_call: .
j_call: TRBJ1-1
v_call: TRBV6-5
clone_size: .
cdr3_aa: CATVGTGTIFSEAFF
cdr3_nt: TGTGCCACAGTTGGTACCGGGACAATCTTCAGTGAAGCTTTCTTT

cdr3_length: 16
d_call: .
j_call: TRBJ1-6
v_call: TRBV19
clone_size: .
cdr3_aa: CASSIGGSSYNSPLHF
cdr3_nt: TGTGCCAGTAGTATTGGAGGTAGCTCCTATAATTCACCCCTCCACTTT

cdr3_length: 15
d_call: .
j_call: TRBJ2-3
v_call: TRBV19
clone_size: .
cdr3_aa: CASSIGQGSTDTQYF
cdr3_nt: TGTGCCAGTAGTATTGGTCAGGGTAGCACAGATACGCAGTATTTT

cdr3_length: 17
d_call: TRBD2
j_call: TRBJ2-5
v_call: TRBV20-1
clone_size: .
cdr3_aa: CSASPGLAGGYQETQYF
cdr3_nt: TGCAGTGCTAGTCCCGGGTTGGCGGGAGGGTACCAAGAGACCCAGTACTTC

cdr3_length: 14
d_call: .
j_call: TRBJ1-4
v_call: TRBV6-1
clone_size: .
cdr3_aa: CASSDGLRGEKLFF
cdr3_nt: TGTGCCAGCAGTGATGGGCTTCGTGGTGAAAAACTGTTTTTT

cdr3_length: 14
d_call: .
j_call: TRBJ2-3
v_call: TRBV30
clone_size: .
cdr3_aa: CAWSKGLSTDTQYF
cdr3_nt: TGTGCCTGGAGTAAGGGACTGTCCACAGATACGCAGTATTTT

cdr3_length: 11
d_call: .
j_call: TRBJ2-7
v_call: TRBV25-1
clone_size: .
cdr3_aa: CASSPSYEQYF
cdr3_nt: TGTGCCAGCAGTCCTTCCTACGAGCAGTACTTC

cdr3_length: 14
d_call: .
j_call: TRBJ1-2
v_call: TRBV29-1
clone_size: .
cdr3_aa: CSVRHQGPNYGYTF
cdr3_nt: TGCAGCGTTCGACATCAGGGTCCCAACTATGGCTACACCTTC

cdr3_length: 15
d_call: TRBD1
j_call: TRBJ1-2
v_call: TRBV28
clone_size: .
cdr3_aa: CASSPRDRAFYGYTF
cdr3_nt: TGTGCCAGCAGTCCCCGGGACAGGGCCTTCTATGGCTACACCTTC

cdr3_length: 14
d_call: TRBD1
j_call: TRBJ2-7
v_call: TRBV29-1
clone_size: .
cdr3_aa: CSVTTGASSYEQYF
cdr3_nt: TGCAGCGTGACAACAGGGGCCTCATCCTACGAGCAGTACTTC

cdr3_length: 15
d_call: .
j_call: TRBJ2-2
v_call: TRBV11-3
clone_size: .
cdr3_aa: CASSLTTGLTGELFF
cdr3_nt: TGTGCCAGCAGCTTAACTACAGGGTTAACCGGGGAGCTGTTTTTT

cdr3_length: 12
d_call: TRBD1
j_call: TRBJ1-4
v_call: TRBV3-1/TRBV3-2
clone_size: .
cdr3_aa: CASRDRGEKLFF
cdr3_nt: TGTGCCAGCAGGGACAGGGGTGAAAAACTGTTTTTT

cdr3_length: 16
d_call: TRBD1
j_call: TRBJ2-5
v_call: TRBV28
clone_size: .
cdr3_aa: CASNPPRQGAGETQYF
cdr3_nt: TGTGCCAGCAACCCTCCCCGACAGGGGGCCGGGGAGACCCAGTACTTC

cdr3_length: 13
d_call: .
j_call: TRBJ2-3
v_call: TRBV9
clone_size: .
cdr3_aa: CASSPRRTDTQYF
cdr3_nt: TGTGCCAGCAGCCCTCGTCGGACAGATACGCAGTATTTT

cdr3_length: 13
d_call: TRBD2
j_call: TRBJ2-2
v_call: TRBV18
clone_size: few
cdr3_aa: CASSPREGGELFF
cdr3_nt: TGTGCCAGCTCACCACGGGAGGGCGGGGAGCTGTTTTTT

cdr3_length: 15
d_call: TRBD1
j_call: TRBJ2-7
v_call: TRBV7-2
clone_size: .
cdr3_aa: CASSSGPGGAYEQYF
cdr3_nt: TGTGCCAGCAGCTCCGGGCCAGGGGGTGCCTACGAGCAGTACTTC

cdr3_length: 19
d_call: .
j_call: TRBJ2-7
v_call: TRBV11-3
clone_size: .
cdr3_aa: CASSLDSRREGAPLYEQYF
cdr3_nt: TGTGCCAGCAGCTTAGATTCGCGCAGGGAAGGGGCTCCCCTCTACGAGCAGTACTTC

cdr3_length: 12
d_call: .
j_call: TRBJ2-3
v_call: TRBV12-3/TRBV12-4
clone_size: .
cdr3_aa: CASSLAPQGQGF
cdr3_nt: TGTGCCAGCAGTTTAGCGCCCCAGGGTCAGGGTTTT

cdr3_length: 16
d_call: TRBD1
j_call: TRBJ1-5
v_call: TRBV7-2
clone_size: .
cdr3_aa: CASGRGQGISNQPQHF
cdr3_nt: TGTGCCAGCGGGAGGGGACAGGGAATTAGCAATCAGCCCCAGCATTTT

cdr3_length: 11
d_call: .
j_call: TRBJ1-4
v_call: TRBV29-1
clone_size: .
cdr3_aa: CSVWAEEKLFF
cdr3_nt: TGCAGCGTTTGGGCTGAAGAAAAACTGTTTTTT

cdr3_length: 15
d_call: TRBD1
j_call: TRBJ2-3
v_call: TRBV6-5
clone_size: .
cdr3_aa: CASSSNRGFADTQYF
cdr3_nt: TGTGCCAGCAGCTCCAACAGGGGCTTCGCAGATACGCAGTATTTT

cdr3_length: 14
d_call: TRBD1
j_call: TRBJ1-2
v_call: TRBV4-2
clone_size: .
cdr3_aa: CASSQKNRGLGYTF
cdr3_nt: TGTGCCAGCAGCCAGAAGAACAGGGGGCTTGGCTACACCTTC

cdr3_length: 13
d_call: .
j_call: TRBJ2-1
v_call: TRBV6-2/TRBV6-3
clone_size: once
cdr3_aa: CVSSYSSSYEQFF
cdr3_nt: TGTGTCAGCAGTTACTCCTCTAGTTATGAGCAGTTCTTC

cdr3_length: 14
d_call: TRBD1
j_call: TRBJ1-2
v_call: TRBV3-1/TRBV3-2
clone_size: .
cdr3_aa: CASSQDWTGRGYTF
cdr3_nt: TGTGCCAGCAGCCAAGATTGGACAGGGAGAGGCTACACCTTC

cdr3_length: 12
d_call: .
j_call: TRBJ1-2
v_call: TRBV6-5
clone_size: .
cdr3_aa: CASTTGSSGYTF
cdr3_nt: TGTGCCAGCACCACGGGGAGCAGTGGCTACACCTTC

cdr3_length: 15
d_call: TRBD1
j_call: TRBJ2-7
v_call: TRBV5-4
clone_size: .
cdr3_aa: CASSSSDRGFHEQYF
cdr3_nt: TGTGCCAGCAGCTCGTCGGACAGGGGCTTCCACGAGCAGTACTTC

cdr3_length: 14
d_call: TRBD1
j_call: TRBJ2-1
v_call: TRBV2
clone_size: .
cdr3_aa: CASSERDRGVEQFF
cdr3_nt: TGTGCCAGCAGTGAACGGGACAGGGGAGTTGAGCAGTTCTTC

cdr3_length: 13
d_call: .
j_call: TRBJ1-2
v_call: TRBV12-5
clone_size: .
cdr3_aa: CASSLQGYYGYTF
cdr3_nt: TGTGCTAGTTCCTTACAGGGATACTATGGCTACACCTTC

cdr3_length: 16
d_call: TRBD2
j_call: TRBJ2-1
v_call: TRBV4-1
clone_size: .
cdr3_aa: CASSQRGLATDNEQFF
cdr3_nt: TGCGCCAGCAGCCAACGGGGACTAGCCACGGACAATGAGCAGTTCTTC

cdr3_length: 15
d_call: .
j_call: TRBJ1-5
v_call: TRBV6-2/TRBV6-3
clone_size: .
cdr3_aa: CASSLHRQVNQPQHF
cdr3_nt: TGTGCCAGCAGTTTGCACCGACAGGTGAATCAGCCCCAGCATTTT

cdr3_length: 16
d_call: .
j_call: TRBJ2-5
v_call: TRBV3-1/TRBV3-2
clone_size: .
cdr3_aa: CASSQATGFLQETQYF
cdr3_nt: TGTGCCAGCAGCCAAGCTACAGGTTTTCTCCAAGAGACCCAGTACTTC

cdr3_length: 14
d_call: .
j_call: TRBJ1-5
v_call: TRBV15
clone_size: .
cdr3_aa: CATSRDLGNQPQHF
cdr3_nt: TGTGCCACCAGCAGAGATCTTGGCAATCAGCCCCAGCATTTT

cdr3_length: 16
d_call: .
j_call: TRBJ1-1
v_call: TRBV2
clone_size: .
cdr3_aa: CASSEIPRQLNTEAFF
cdr3_nt: TGTGCCAGCAGTGAAATCCCCCGACAGTTGAACACTGAAGCTTTCTTT

cdr3_length: 13
d_call: .
j_call: TRBJ1-2
v_call: TRBV12-3/TRBV12-4
clone_size: .
cdr3_aa: CASSSGLGRGYTF
cdr3_nt: TGTGCCAGCAGTTCCGGGTTAGGTCGTGGCTACACCTTC

cdr3_length: 16
d_call: TRBD1
j_call: TRBJ2-7
v_call: TRBV4-1
clone_size: .
cdr3_aa: CASSHQTGTGVSEQYF
cdr3_nt: TGCGCCAGCAGCCATCAAACCGGGACAGGGGTTAGCGAGCAGTACTTC

cdr3_length: 13
d_call: .
j_call: TRBJ1-2
v_call: TRBV19
clone_size: .
cdr3_aa: CASSRPPTGGYTF
cdr3_nt: TGTGCCAGTAGTAGGCCGCCAACGGGGGGCTACACCTTC

cdr3_length: 15
d_call: TRBD1
j_call: TRBJ1-2
v_call: TRBV28
clone_size: .
cdr3_aa: CASSFLGQGTHGYTF
cdr3_nt: TGTGCCAGCAGTTTCCTGGGACAGGGGACCCATGGCTACACCTTC

cdr3_length: 11
d_call: .
j_call: TRBJ2-1
v_call: TRBV5-4
clone_size: .
cdr3_aa: CASSFNNEQFF
cdr3_nt: TGTGCCAGCAGCTTTAACAATGAGCAGTTCTTC

cdr3_length: 14
d_call: .
j_call: TRBJ2-1
v_call: TRBV7-3
clone_size: .
cdr3_aa: CASSLAGSGNEQFF
cdr3_nt: TGTGCCAGCAGCTTAGCCGGGAGTGGTAATGAGCAGTTCTTC

cdr3_length: 14
d_call: .
j_call: TRBJ1-4
v_call: TRBV9
clone_size: .
cdr3_aa: CASSPRAGNEKLFF
cdr3_nt: TGTGCCAGCAGCCCCCGGGCAGGGAATGAAAAACTGTTTTTT

cdr3_length: 17
d_call: TRBD1
j_call: TRBJ1-3
v_call: TRBV10-1
clone_size: .
cdr3_aa: CASSEGQGANSGNTIYF
cdr3_nt: TGCGCCAGCAGTGAGGGGCAGGGGGCTAACTCTGGAAACACCATATATTTT

cdr3_length: 14
d_call: .
j_call: TRBJ1-5
v_call: TRBV7-2
clone_size: .
cdr3_aa: CASSPRGGNQPQHF
cdr3_nt: TGTGCCAGCAGCCCCCGAGGAGGCAATCAGCCCCAGCATTTT

cdr3_length: 15
d_call: TRBD1
j_call: TRBJ1-1
v_call: TRBV4-1
clone_size: few
cdr3_aa: CASSHPGQGGTEAFF
cdr3_nt: TGCGCCAGCAGCCACCCTGGACAGGGAGGCACTGAAGCTTTCTTT

cdr3_length: 14
d_call: .
j_call: TRBJ1-2
v_call: TRBV5-6
clone_size: once
cdr3_aa: CASSSLDRNYGYTF
cdr3_nt: TGTGCCAGCAGCTCACTAGACAGGAACTATGGCTACACCTTC

cdr3_length: 12
d_call: TRBD1
j_call: TRBJ1-1
v_call: TRBV25-1
clone_size: .
cdr3_aa: CASSGTAYEAFF
cdr3_nt: TGTGCCAGCAGCGGGACAGCGTATGAAGCTTTCTTT

cdr3_length: 15
d_call: TRBD2
j_call: TRBJ2-3
v_call: TRBV7-3
clone_size: .
cdr3_aa: CASSPSGLALDTQYF
cdr3_nt: TGTGCCAGCAGCCCTTCGGGACTAGCTCTCGATACGCAGTATTTT